This TCR beta chain came from a study of OX40 agonist ivuxolimab in advanced cancers. Study-level points and caveats: Clonal expansion was seen in CD4+ and CD8+ blood T cells by week 6 at 0.1 to 3.0 mg/kg.

As to this clone: Its antigen is as yet unknown.

Data came from immunoSEQ multiplex PCR; TCRdb stores just in-frame clones and leaves some out. The sample has roughly 91,000 clones; about 96% are singletons. The sample here was CD4+ or CD8+ T cells sorted from blood, taken in a trial of the OX40 agonist ivuxolimab. The receptor was isolated from an adult with an advanced solid tumor such as melanoma, head and neck, liver or kidney cancer.

CDR3 residues: CASSQDGRGNTEAFF. CDR3 nucleotide sequence: TGCGCCAGCAGCCAAGATGGGAGGGGTAACACTGAAGCTTTCTTT. The chain joins TRBV4-1 to TRBJ1-1; a possible D gene is TRBD1 (5 bases). Germline assignment: CDR1 MGHRA and CDR2 YSYEKL. V was cut by 0 bases and J by 2 bases, with 10 bases left in between. The CDR3 covers 15 residues.